One and the same sample provided the 21 T cell receptor beta chains below, sequenced in a study of blood T cell repertoires in COVID-19. Sequenced by immunoSEQ multiplex PCR; TCRdb stores in-frame clones only, minus some. The sample gives hundreds of thousands of clones, more than 75% of which show up once; 1.6% is in the top ten. Sequencing input: PBMCs or T cells enriched from blood (not recorded which). Every receptor here comes from a woman aged 45-65 years who had recovered from COVID-19.

The chain employs TRBV5-4 and TRBJ2-5; TRBD1 matches 7 bases. The CDR3 contains 18 residues. CDR1 and CDR2 from the germline V gene are SGHNT and YYREEE (reference sequence). The V and J ends lost 4 bases and 1 base, in that order; junction bases with no gene match: 16. The CDR3 sequence: CASSREPTGMGVQETQYF. In DNA, the CDR3 is TGTGCCAGCAGCCGAGAACCGACAGGGATGGGGGTCCAAGAGACCCAGTACTTC. The variable domain in full, with the rest retrieved from reference TRBV5-4 and TRBJ2-5, is ETGVTQSPTHLIKTRGQQVTLRCSSQSGHNTVSWYQQALGQGPQFIFQYYREEENGRGNFPPRFSGLQFPNYSSELNVNALELDDSALYLCASSREPTGMGVQETQYFGPGTRLLVL.

The rearrangement links TRBV28 to TRBJ1-5, with D tentatively TRBD1 (5 bases). The CDR3 extends over 13 amino acids. Per germline, CDR1 MDHEN and CDR2 SYDVKM. V lost 5 bases, J lost 7 bases, and 12 bases lay in between. CDR3 coding DNA: TGTGCCAGCAGTGATTTCAGGGTCCAGCCCCAGCATTTT. Protein: CASSDFRVQPQHF.

This clone showed up just a few times. This chain links TRBV11-1 with TRBJ2-7; the D gene is possibly TRBD2 (6 bases). Trimming pared 5 bases from V and 6 bases from J, leaving 20 bases between. Germline values: CDR1 SGHAT, CDR2 FQDESV (reference sequence). CDR3 length: 15 amino acids. The CDR3 DNA sequence: TGTGCCAGCAGCCCCACGGGGGTTTCAGTCCCCGAGCAGTACTTC. Residues: CASSPTGVSVPEQYF. The complete variable domain, with remaining parts taken from reference TRBV11-1 and TRBJ2-7, reads EAEVAQSPRYKITEKSQAVAFWCDPISGHATLYWYRQILGQGPELLVQFQDESVVDDSQLPKDRFSAERLKGVDSTLKIQPAELGDSAMYLCASSPTGVSVPEQYFGPGTRLTVT.

V gene TRBV6-5 combines with J gene TRBJ2-1; 8 bases agree with TRBD2. This CDR3 is built from 14 residues. V was clipped by 5 bases and J by 7 bases; unmatched bases: 7. CDR1 and CDR2 (germline): MNHEY, SVGAGI. In DNA, the CDR3 is TGTGCCAGCAGTCCCCTGGCGGGAGGTAATGAGCAGTTCTTC. Protein sequence: CASSPLAGGNEQFF.

V gene TRBV5-1 combines with J gene TRBJ1-1; the D gene is possibly TRBD1 (5 bases). The V end was cut by 5 bases, the J end by 0 bases, with 8 bases between. Germline loops: CDR1 SGHRS, CDR2 YFSETQ. The CDR3 consists of 13 residues. The CDR3 bases are TGCGCCAGCAGGACAGTTCTGAACACTGAAGCTTTCTTT. Encoded protein: CASRTVLNTEAFF.

For the CDR3, the DNA is TGCAGCGTACAGGGGTTATCCTACAATGAGCAGTTCTTC. This codes for CSVQGLSYNEQFF. This chain links TRBV29-1 with TRBJ2-1, with 7 bases matching TRBD1. The ends lost 6 bases at V and 1 base at J; junction bases unmatched: 3. The V gene's germline CDR1 is SQVTM and CDR2 ANQGSEA. The CDR3 has 13 residues.

This sequence joins TRBV7-3 and TRBJ1-1, with D perhaps matching TRBD1 (5 bases). The germline V and J ends were trimmed by 4 bases and 8 bases, with 14 bases remaining between them. Per the germline V gene, CDR1 is SGHTA and CDR2 is FQGTGA. The CDR3 has 13 residues. The CDR3, as DNA: TGTGCCAGCAGCTCCGACACGGGACTAGAAGCTTTCTTT. Amino acid sequence: CASSSDTGLEAFF.

This clone was detected only once. This sequence joins TRBV14 and TRBJ1-1; 9 bases agree with TRBD1. V was pared by 1 base and J by 10 bases, with 7 bases of the junction left unmatched. CDR1 SGHDN and CDR2 FVKESK come from the germline V gene. This CDR3 is built from 14 residues. Here the CDR3 reads CASSQVLGQGVAFF. The CDR3 DNA follows: TGTGCCAGCAGCCAAGTTCTGGGACAGGGTGTAGCTTTCTTT.

The V call is TRBV18, the J call TRBJ1-4, with D possibly being TRBD1 (5 bases). The CDR3 spans 15 residues. Trimming stripped 3 bases from V and 3 bases from J, with 11 bases between. Germline V gene data show CDR1 as KGHSH and CDR2 as LQKENI. CDR3 sequence reads: CASSPETVANEKLFF. CDR3 in DNA: TGTGCCAGCTCACCCGAGACAGTAGCTAATGAAAAACTGTTTTTT.

The rearrangement links TRBV9 to TRBJ1-3; 9 bases map to TRBD1. Germline assignment: CDR1 SGDLS and CDR2 YYNGEE. V shed 4 bases and J 2 bases; nucleotides not matched to a gene: 4. The CDR3 is made up of 15 amino acids. CDR3 DNA: TGTGCCAGCAGCACCCGACAGGGGGCTGGAAACACCATATATTTT. Its protein is CASSTRQGAGNTIYF.

V gene TRBV2 combines with J gene TRBJ1-3; D may be TRBD1 (6 bases). Germline loops: CDR1 SNHLY, CDR2 FYNNEI. With 6 bases removed from V and 7 bases from J, the gap between germline ends came to 16 bases. The CDR3 loop spans 14 amino acids. CDR3: CASSTGTRGNTIYF. The CDR3 DNA reads as TGTGCCAGCAGCACCGGGACACGGGGCAACACCATATATTTT.

J is TRBJ1-2 and V is TRBV7-9; D might be TRBD1 (5 bases). CDR3 length: 15 amino acids. Germline CDR1 reads SEHNR; CDR2 reads FQNEAQ (reference sequence). V gave up 1 base and J gave up 0 bases, with 9 bases separating them. CDR3 sequence: CASSLEAGPNYGYTF. The DNA for the CDR3 is TGTGCCAGCAGCTTAGAAGCGGGGCCTAACTATGGCTACACCTTC.

The chain links TRBV7-3 to TRBJ2-1; 7 bases agree with TRBD2. CDR1 is SGHTA and CDR2 is FQGTGA in the germline V gene. This CDR3 contains 19 residues. V lost 2 bases to trimming and J lost 6 bases; unmatched junction nucleotides: 19. For the CDR3, the DNA is TGTGCCAGCAGCTTACTCTCCCCCGGACTCCGCGGGAGAGGCAATGAGCAGTTCTTC. This sequence encodes CASSLLSPGLRGRGNEQFF. Full variable domain (missing parts from reference TRBV7-3 and TRBJ2-1): GAGVSQTPSNKVTEKGKYVELRCDPISGHTALYWYRQSLGQGPEFLIYFQGTGAADDSGLPNDRFFAVRPEGSVSTLKIQRTERGDSAVYLCASSLLSPGLRGRGNEQFFGPGTRLTVL.

This clone was counted once. The chain combines TRBV27 with TRBJ1-5, with 12 bases lining up with TRBD1. The germline V gene has CDR1 MNHEY and CDR2 SMNVEV (reference sequence). This CDR3 comprises 15 residues. The J segment lost 2 bases and the V segment lost 6 bases, leaving 2 bases of the junction unmatched. CDR3 sequence: CASRGQGAGNQPQHF. The DNA for the CDR3 is TGTGCCAGCAGGGGACAGGGGGCTGGCAATCAGCCCCAGCATTTT.

The chain uses TRBV27 and TRBJ2-7; 9 nucleotides agree with TRBD2. Germline CDR1 and CDR2: MNHEY and SMNVEV (reference sequence). The V segment lost 0 bases and the J segment 6 bases; nucleotides outside the gene matches: 6. The CDR3 length is 15 residues. For the CDR3, the DNA is TGTGCCAGCAGTTTATCTGGCGGGAGGGCCGTCGAGCAGTACTTC. Translated, it gives CASSLSGGRAVEQYF.

The chain links TRBV9 to TRBJ2-6; 9 bases are a match to TRBD2. V trimming: 1 base; J trimming: 3 bases; junction bases outside the gene matches: 8. This CDR3 has 18 amino acids. CDR1 and CDR2 from the germline V gene are SGDLS and YYNGEE. This CDR3 is CASSVHQGLALGANVLTF. CDR3 DNA: TGTGCCAGCAGCGTACATCAGGGACTAGCTCTTGGGGCCAACGTCCTGACTTTC. Full variable domain (outside the CDR3, taken from reference TRBV9 and TRBJ2-6): DSGVTQTPKHLITATGQRVTLRCSPRSGDLSVYWYQQSLDQGLQFLIQYYNGEERAKGNILERFSAQQFPDLHSELNLSSLELGDSALYFCASSVHQGLALGANVLTFGAGSRLTVL.

This clone was seen just once. The chain is built from TRBV5-1 and TRBJ2-5; 9 positions match TRBD2. Germline loops: CDR1 SGHRS, CDR2 YFSETQ. The CDR3 sequence is 16 residues long. The ends lost 0 bases at V and 7 bases at J; junction bases unmatched: 10. The chain's CDR3 is CASSLELAGPFGTQYF. The CDR3 coding sequence is TGCGCCAGCAGCTTGGAGCTAGCGGGACCCTTCGGGACCCAGTACTTC.

The rearrangement uses TRBV6-5 and TRBJ2-1; 7 positions agree with TRBD2. This CDR3 comprises 15 residues. The V gene's germline CDR1 is MNHEY and CDR2 SVGAGI. V lost 2 bases and J lost 0; bases outside the gene matches: 1. The CDR3 nucleotides read TGTGCCAGCAGTTACCGGGAGGACTCCTACAATGAGCAGTTCTTC. Translated, it gives CASSYREDSYNEQFF.

This clone was recorded a few times. V and J are TRBV27 and TRBJ1-1; 7 bases agree with TRBD1. Germline CDR1 MNHEY, CDR2 SMNVEV (reference sequence). Germline trimming cut 10 bases from V and 0 bases from J; bases unmatched to any gene: 11. The CDR3 is made up of 15 amino acids. The CDR3 coding sequence is TGTGCCACCAAGACGTGGGGACAGATGAACACTGAAGCTTTCTTT. This codes for CATKTWGQMNTEAFF.

The chain joins TRBV6-5 to TRBJ2-1; D call uncertain. This CDR3 comprises 15 residues. Germline CDR1 is MNHEY and CDR2 is SVGAGI. Trimming stripped 5 bases from V and 4 bases from J, with 15 bases between. CDR3 DNA: TGTGCCAGCAGTCCCCACGAGGCTAGGTACAATGAGCAGTTCTTC. Amino acid sequence: CASSPHEARYNEQFF.

This chain connects TRBV5-1 to TRBJ2-7, with D possibly being TRBD1 (5 bases). The V gene lost 3 bases and the J gene lost 2 bases, with 15 bases spanning the gap. CDR3 length: 15 amino acids. CDR1 and CDR2 from the germline V gene are SGHRS and YFSETQ. The CDR3 region has the DNA TGCGCCAGCAGCTCCGGAAGGGGAAGGACCTACGAGCAGTACTTC. Amino acid sequence: CASSSGRGRTYEQYF.